This section outlines one T cell receptor beta chain sequence together with its context. The target antigen is unknown. The entry originates in a study of identical twins. The study's findings and limits: These conclusions were based on statistical analysis (cross-sectional, not following the same donors). Twins showed weaker excess sharing in their beta out-of-frame sequences. When twins shared out-of-frame alpha sequences, those sequences had excess low generation probability.

TCRdb recomputed calls from the 5' RACE reads with MiXCR, one row per CDR3 protein. The data show 350,000 to 450,000 distinct CDR3 sequences, approximately 17% seen once. The CDR3 has 11 residues. Trimming removed 7 bases at V and 1 base at J, with 5 bases between. Germline V gene lookup returns CDR1 LNHDA and CDR2 SQIVND (reference sequence). This clonotype originated in a man aged 50 to 60 in good health. The chain links TRBV19 to TRBJ2-7; D is perhaps TRBD1 (5 bases). The sample was naive T cells sorted from blood. CDR3 nucleotides: TGTGCCAGTAAGGGGTCCTACGAGCAGTACTTC. This gives the protein CASKGSYEQYF.